One sample yielded the 18 T cell receptor beta chains listed below, sequenced in a study of technical replicates of blood from several donors. The table came from immunoSEQ multiplex PCR; TCRdb's copy has only in-frame clones and leaves some out. The sample holds 75,000 to 100,000 clones, about 94% seen once. The source material was T cells isolated from PBMCs. Source of these receptors: a human donor in good health.

V usage is TRBV4-1 and J usage is TRBJ2-5; 11 nucleotides line up with TRBD2. Germline CDR1 and CDR2: MGHRA and YSYEKL. The CDR3 is 19 residues long. V dropped 0 bases and J dropped 6; count of bases not matched to a gene: 15. Written as DNA, the CDR3 is TGCGCCAGCAGCCAAGAAATTTGGAGTAGCGGGGGGGCCGCGAAGACCCAGTACTTC. Protein sequence: CASSQEIWSSGGAAKTQYF.

The chain uses TRBV29-1 and TRBJ2-7; D unresolved. This CDR3 is 12 amino acids long. The germline V gene encodes CDR1 SQVTM and CDR2 ANQGSEA. Deletions cut 1 base from V and 4 bases from J, with 8 bases between. CDR3 bases: TGCAGCGTTGAAGCTGACGGGTACGAGCAGTACTTC. It codes for CSVEADGYEQYF.

V usage is TRBV15 and J usage is TRBJ1-5, with unresolved D. This CDR3 spans 14 amino acids. From germline, CDR1 is LNHNV and CDR2 YYDKDF (reference sequence). V was shortened by 1 base and J by 7 bases, with 11 bases between the two germline ends. The CDR3 DNA is TGTGCCACCAGCAGAGGGCCCGGAGGACAGCCCCAGCATTTT. This sequence encodes CATSRGPGGQPQHF.

The chain joins TRBV7-3 to TRBJ2-3, with TRBD2 as a possible D gene (5 bases). The CDR3 is 13 residues long. Germline values: CDR1 SGHTA, CDR2 FQGTGA. The V and J ends lost 7 bases and 7 bases respectively, with 15 bases between them. The CDR3: CASKMGSGNTQYF. DNA for the CDR3: TGTGCCAGCAAGATGGGGTCGGGAAATACGCAGTATTTT.

The chain has TRBV28 and TRBJ1-2; 9 nucleotides agree with TRBD1. V gave up 1 base and J gave up 8 bases; unmatched junction bases: 5. Germline-derived CDR1 and CDR2 are MDHEN and SYDVKM. The CDR3 spans 14 residues. This chain's CDR3 is CASSLSGTGWGYTF. For the CDR3, the DNA is TGTGCCAGCAGTTTATCCGGGACAGGGTGGGGCTACACCTTC.

The rearrangement links TRBV28 to TRBJ1-2; 9 nucleotides align to TRBD1. Trimming took 3 bases from V and 2 from J; bases not matched to a gene: 7. Germline-derived CDR1 and CDR2 are MDHEN and SYDVKM. CDR3 size: 16 residues. The CDR3 loop is CASSLPGQGLNYGYTF. The CDR3 nucleotides are TGTGCCAGCAGTTTGCCCGGACAGGGGCTCAACTATGGCTACACCTTC.

This clone was recorded only once. J is TRBJ1-2 and V is TRBV2; D is perhaps TRBD1 (6 bases). CDR1 is SNHLY and CDR2 is FYNNEI in the germline V gene. V was cut by 6 bases and J by 6 bases, with 14 bases left in between. The CDR3 extends over 13 amino acids. The CDR3 spells CASRPDRWDGYTF. The CDR3 bases are TGTGCCAGCAGACCTGACAGGTGGGATGGCTACACCTTC. Full variable domain (rest looked up from reference TRBV2 and TRBJ1-2): EPEVTQTPSHQVTQMGQEVILRCVPISNHLYFYWYRQILGQKVEFLVSFYNNEISEKSEIFDDQFSVERPDGSNFTLKIRSTKLEDSAMYFCASRPDRWDGYTFGSGTRLTVV.

This chain joins TRBV27 and TRBJ1-4, with 7 positions matching TRBD1. Germline lookup yields CDR1 MNHEY and CDR2 SMNVEV (reference sequence). The CDR3 loop spans 14 amino acids. Trimming took 6 bases from V and 7 from J; bases not matched to a gene: 8. CDR3 amino acids: CASRSQGKGEKLFF. CDR3 in DNA: TGTGCCAGCAGGTCACAGGGGAAAGGTGAAAAACTGTTTTTT.

V and J are TRBV4-2 and TRBJ2-7, with 8 bases aligning to TRBD1. The V segment lost 0 bases and the J segment 4 bases; nucleotides outside the gene matches: 11. Germline CDR1 is LGHNA and CDR2 is YNFKEQ. The CDR3 loop spans 17 amino acids. The CDR3 is CASSQDPRAGGGYEQYF. The CDR3 coding sequence is TGTGCCAGCAGCCAAGATCCCCGAGCAGGGGGCGGGTACGAGCAGTACTTC.

The V gene is TRBV19, the J gene TRBJ1-6; D might be TRBD1 (5 bases). There are 14 residues in the CDR3. Per germline, CDR1 LNHDA and CDR2 SQIVND (reference sequence). With 0 bases removed from V and 10 bases from J, the gap between germline ends came to 10 bases. CDR3 in DNA: TGTGCCAGTAGTATAGATCCGGGGGGATCACCCCTCCACTTT. Amino acids: CASSIDPGGSPLHF.

This clone was detected once. V and J are TRBV6-6 and TRBJ2-1; D may be TRBD2 (5 bases). The CDR3 consists of 16 residues. V was trimmed by 5 bases and J by 0 bases, leaving 14 bases between them. The germline CDR1 and CDR2 sequences are MNHNY and SVGAGI (reference sequence). CDR3 in amino acids: CASSTREPGSYNEQFF. CDR3 DNA sequence: TGTGCCAGCAGTACTCGGGAACCAGGCTCCTACAATGAGCAGTTCTTC.

V gene TRBV7-9 combines with J gene TRBJ2-7; D possibly corresponds to TRBD2 (5 bases). CDR3 length: 14 residues. The V and J ends lost 5 bases and 1 base respectively, with 12 bases between them. Looked up from germline, CDR1 is SEHNR and CDR2 is FQNEAQ (reference sequence). The CDR3: CASSAGNPSYEQYF. The CDR3 DNA is TGTGCCAGCAGCGCCGGGAATCCTTCCTACGAGCAGTACTTC.

The chain carries TRBV6-6 and TRBJ1-4, with D possibly being TRBD1 (5 bases). The germline gives CDR1 MNHNY, CDR2 SVGAGI (reference sequence). V lost 6 bases and J lost 3, with 14 bases in between. This CDR3 contains 15 residues. Written as DNA, the CDR3 is TGTGCCAGCAGCATCCAGGGTGGAGCTAATGAAAAACTGTTTTTT. This translates into CASSIQGGANEKLFF.

The rearrangement joins TRBV2 to TRBJ1-2; D is possibly TRBD1 (5 bases). This CDR3 region has 14 residues. The V end was cut by 7 bases, the J end by 4 bases, with 16 bases between. The germline gives CDR1 SNHLY, CDR2 FYNNEI. The CDR3 region has the DNA TGTGCCAGCAAGTCGCAAGGGGCCCGCTATGGCTACACCTTC. Amino acids: CASKSQGARYGYTF.

The gene calls are TRBV7-9 and TRBJ2-5, with TRBD2 matching 14 bases. The CDR3 consists of 16 residues. Looked up from germline, CDR1 is SEHNR and CDR2 is FQNEAQ (reference sequence). With 7 bases clipped from V and 4 bases from J, the junction kept 8 bases outside the gene matches. CDR3 sequence (DNA): TGTGCCAGCACCCCCGGACTAGCGGGGGGCTTAGAGACCCAGTACTTC. Protein sequence: CASTPGLAGGLETQYF.

The gene calls are TRBV11-2 and TRBJ2-5; the match to TRBD2 covers 11 bases. Trimming cost V 5 bases and J 3 bases; bases outside gene matches: 8. The CDR3 is made up of 16 amino acids. Germline CDR1 reads SGHAT; CDR2 reads FQNNGV. CDR3 coding DNA: TGTGCCAGCAGCACCCTAGCGGGGGGACACGAAGAGACCCAGTACTTC. It encodes CASSTLAGGHEETQYF.

V is TRBV27 and J is TRBJ1-2, with TRBD1 matching over 10 bases. The CDR3 contains 16 residues. Germline V gives CDR1 MNHEY, CDR2 SMNVEV (reference sequence). The junction had 8 bases not matched to a gene; V was cut back by 4 bases and J by 3 bases. CDR3 in amino acids: CASSSRTGGIYYGYTF. In nucleotides, the CDR3 is TGTGCCAGCAGTTCCCGGACAGGGGGGATTTACTATGGCTACACCTTC.

The table lists this clone with a count of one. V and J are TRBV21-1 and TRBJ1-5; the D call of TRBD1 is as the table states it, not checked on the DNA. TRBV21-1 is a pseudogene segment. This CDR3 has 16 amino acids. In DNA form, the CDR3 reads TGTGCCAGCAACCTCAGGGGGCTAAGCAGCAATCAGCCCCAGCATTTT. Protein product: CASNLRGLSSNQPQHF.